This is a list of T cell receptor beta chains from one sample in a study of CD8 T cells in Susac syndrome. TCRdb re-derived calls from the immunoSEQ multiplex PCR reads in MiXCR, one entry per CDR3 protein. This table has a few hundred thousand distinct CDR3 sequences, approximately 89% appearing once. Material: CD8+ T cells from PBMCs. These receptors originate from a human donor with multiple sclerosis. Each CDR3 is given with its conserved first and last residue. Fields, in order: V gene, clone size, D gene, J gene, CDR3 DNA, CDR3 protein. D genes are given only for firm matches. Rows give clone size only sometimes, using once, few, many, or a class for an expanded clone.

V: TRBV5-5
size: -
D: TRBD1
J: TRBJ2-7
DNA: TGTGCCAGCGACCGGGACAGGCAAGTGTACTTC
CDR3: CASDRDRQVYF

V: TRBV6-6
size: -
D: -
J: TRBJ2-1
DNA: TGTGCCATCAAGTGGGCGGATGAGCAGTTCTTC
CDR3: CAIKWADEQFF

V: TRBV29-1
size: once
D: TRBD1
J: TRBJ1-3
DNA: TGCAGCGTAGGGGGCTTCCCTGGAAACACCATATATTTT
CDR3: CSVGGFPGNTIYF

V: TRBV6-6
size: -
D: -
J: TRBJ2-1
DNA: TGTGCCAGCAGTTTTTTACTTGGGGACACAAAAAATGAGCAGTTCTTC
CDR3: CASSFLLGDTKNEQFF

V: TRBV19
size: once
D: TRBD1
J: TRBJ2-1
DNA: TGTGCCAGTACCAACCGGGACAGCTCCTACAATGAGCAGTTCTTC
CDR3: CASTNRDSSYNEQFF

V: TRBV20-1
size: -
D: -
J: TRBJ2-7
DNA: TGCAGTGCCATGCCCCAGAGTGGGTTTTCCCCTTACGAGCAGTACTTC
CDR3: CSAMPQSGFSPYEQYF

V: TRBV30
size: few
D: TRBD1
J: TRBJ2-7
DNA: TGTGCCTGGGGGAAAGGACAGGGTTCCGAGCAGTACTTC
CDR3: CAWGKGQGSEQYF

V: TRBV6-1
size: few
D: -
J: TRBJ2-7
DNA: TGTGCCAGCAGCCCCACGTTGGGGGGCGAGCAGTACTTC
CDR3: CASSPTLGGEQYF

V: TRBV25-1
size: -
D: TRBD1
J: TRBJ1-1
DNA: TGTGCCAGCAGTATGACAGGGGGTAACACTGAAGCTTTCTTT
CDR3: CASSMTGGNTEAFF

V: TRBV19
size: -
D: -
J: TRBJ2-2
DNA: TGTGCCAGTAGGTCTCTTGGCACCGGGGAGCTGTTTTTT
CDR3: CASRSLGTGELFF

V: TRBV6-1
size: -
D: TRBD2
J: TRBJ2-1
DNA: TGTGCCAGTTCGGCGGCTAGCGGCTACAATGCGGGCAATGAGCAGTTCTTC
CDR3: CASSAASGYNAGNEQFF

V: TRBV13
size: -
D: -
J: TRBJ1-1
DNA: TGTGCCAGCAGCTCCCCGGGGTCCGGTGTCACTGAAGCTTTCTTT
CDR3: CASSSPGSGVTEAFF

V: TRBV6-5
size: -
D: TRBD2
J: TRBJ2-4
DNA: TGTGCCAGCAGTTACTCGGGACTAGCGGGAGAGGGGAAAAACATTCAGTACTTC
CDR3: CASSYSGLAGEGKNIQYF

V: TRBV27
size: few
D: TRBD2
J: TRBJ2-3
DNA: TGTGCCAGCAGTGGACTAGCGGGGGGGCCCGGGACAGATACGCAGTATTTT
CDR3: CASSGLAGGPGTDTQYF

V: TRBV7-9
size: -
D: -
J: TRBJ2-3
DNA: TGTGCCAGCAGTCCCTCTAGCACAGATACGCAGTATTTT
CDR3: CASSPSSTDTQYF

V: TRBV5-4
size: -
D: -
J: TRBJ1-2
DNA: TGTGCCAGCACCGACACCGTTACCTATGGCTACACCTTC
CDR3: CASTDTVTYGYTF

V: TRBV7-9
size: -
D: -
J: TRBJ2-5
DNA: TGTGCCAGCAGCTTATTGGGGGGCGGGGAGACCCAGTACTTC
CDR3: CASSLLGGGETQYF

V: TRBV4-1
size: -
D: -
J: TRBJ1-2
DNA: TGCGCCAGCAGCCAAGATCTTGGACAGTTTTCTAACTATGGCTACACCTTC
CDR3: CASSQDLGQFSNYGYTF

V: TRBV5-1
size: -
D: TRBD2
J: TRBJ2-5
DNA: TGCGCCAGCAGCTTGTTTGGACTAGCCGACCAAGAGACCCAGTACTTC
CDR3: CASSLFGLADQETQYF

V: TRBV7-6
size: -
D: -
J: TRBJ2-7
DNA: TGTGCCAGCAGCCTCAACCCCTCCGGGGTTCCCTCCTACGAGCAGTACTTC
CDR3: CASSLNPSGVPSYEQYF

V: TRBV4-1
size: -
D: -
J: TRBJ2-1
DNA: TGCGCCAGCAGCCAAGATAGAGGAGACAATGAGCAGTTCTTC
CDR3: CASSQDRGDNEQFF

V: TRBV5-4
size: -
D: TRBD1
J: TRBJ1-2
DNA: TGTGCCAGCAGCGGAGGGGGCCTGGACTATGGCTACACCTTC
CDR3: CASSGGGLDYGYTF

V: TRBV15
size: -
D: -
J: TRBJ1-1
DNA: TGTGCCACCAGCAGAGAGATGTTTAACACTGAAGCTTTCTTT
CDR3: CATSREMFNTEAFF

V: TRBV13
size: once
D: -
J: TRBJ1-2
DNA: TGTGCCAGCAGCCGCTCAGAACAGGGATCCTATGGCTACACCTTC
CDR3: CASSRSEQGSYGYTF